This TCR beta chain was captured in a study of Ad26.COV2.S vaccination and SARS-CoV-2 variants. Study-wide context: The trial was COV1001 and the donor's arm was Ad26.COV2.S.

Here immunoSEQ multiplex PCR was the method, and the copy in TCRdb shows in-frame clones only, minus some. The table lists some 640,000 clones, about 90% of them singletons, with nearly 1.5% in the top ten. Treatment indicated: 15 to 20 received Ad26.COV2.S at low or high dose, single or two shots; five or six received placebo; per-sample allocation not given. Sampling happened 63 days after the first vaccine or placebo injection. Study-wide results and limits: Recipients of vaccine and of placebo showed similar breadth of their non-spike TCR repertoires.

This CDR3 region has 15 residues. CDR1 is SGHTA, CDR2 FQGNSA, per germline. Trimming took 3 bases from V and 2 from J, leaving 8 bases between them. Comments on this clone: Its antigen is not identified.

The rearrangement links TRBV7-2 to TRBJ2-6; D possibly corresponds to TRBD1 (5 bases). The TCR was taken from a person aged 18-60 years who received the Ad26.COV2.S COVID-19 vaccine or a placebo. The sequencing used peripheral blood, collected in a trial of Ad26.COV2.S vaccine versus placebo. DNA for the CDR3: TGTGCCAGCAGCTTCAGGGCTGCTGGGGCCAACGTCCTGACTTTC. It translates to CASSFRAAGANVLTF.